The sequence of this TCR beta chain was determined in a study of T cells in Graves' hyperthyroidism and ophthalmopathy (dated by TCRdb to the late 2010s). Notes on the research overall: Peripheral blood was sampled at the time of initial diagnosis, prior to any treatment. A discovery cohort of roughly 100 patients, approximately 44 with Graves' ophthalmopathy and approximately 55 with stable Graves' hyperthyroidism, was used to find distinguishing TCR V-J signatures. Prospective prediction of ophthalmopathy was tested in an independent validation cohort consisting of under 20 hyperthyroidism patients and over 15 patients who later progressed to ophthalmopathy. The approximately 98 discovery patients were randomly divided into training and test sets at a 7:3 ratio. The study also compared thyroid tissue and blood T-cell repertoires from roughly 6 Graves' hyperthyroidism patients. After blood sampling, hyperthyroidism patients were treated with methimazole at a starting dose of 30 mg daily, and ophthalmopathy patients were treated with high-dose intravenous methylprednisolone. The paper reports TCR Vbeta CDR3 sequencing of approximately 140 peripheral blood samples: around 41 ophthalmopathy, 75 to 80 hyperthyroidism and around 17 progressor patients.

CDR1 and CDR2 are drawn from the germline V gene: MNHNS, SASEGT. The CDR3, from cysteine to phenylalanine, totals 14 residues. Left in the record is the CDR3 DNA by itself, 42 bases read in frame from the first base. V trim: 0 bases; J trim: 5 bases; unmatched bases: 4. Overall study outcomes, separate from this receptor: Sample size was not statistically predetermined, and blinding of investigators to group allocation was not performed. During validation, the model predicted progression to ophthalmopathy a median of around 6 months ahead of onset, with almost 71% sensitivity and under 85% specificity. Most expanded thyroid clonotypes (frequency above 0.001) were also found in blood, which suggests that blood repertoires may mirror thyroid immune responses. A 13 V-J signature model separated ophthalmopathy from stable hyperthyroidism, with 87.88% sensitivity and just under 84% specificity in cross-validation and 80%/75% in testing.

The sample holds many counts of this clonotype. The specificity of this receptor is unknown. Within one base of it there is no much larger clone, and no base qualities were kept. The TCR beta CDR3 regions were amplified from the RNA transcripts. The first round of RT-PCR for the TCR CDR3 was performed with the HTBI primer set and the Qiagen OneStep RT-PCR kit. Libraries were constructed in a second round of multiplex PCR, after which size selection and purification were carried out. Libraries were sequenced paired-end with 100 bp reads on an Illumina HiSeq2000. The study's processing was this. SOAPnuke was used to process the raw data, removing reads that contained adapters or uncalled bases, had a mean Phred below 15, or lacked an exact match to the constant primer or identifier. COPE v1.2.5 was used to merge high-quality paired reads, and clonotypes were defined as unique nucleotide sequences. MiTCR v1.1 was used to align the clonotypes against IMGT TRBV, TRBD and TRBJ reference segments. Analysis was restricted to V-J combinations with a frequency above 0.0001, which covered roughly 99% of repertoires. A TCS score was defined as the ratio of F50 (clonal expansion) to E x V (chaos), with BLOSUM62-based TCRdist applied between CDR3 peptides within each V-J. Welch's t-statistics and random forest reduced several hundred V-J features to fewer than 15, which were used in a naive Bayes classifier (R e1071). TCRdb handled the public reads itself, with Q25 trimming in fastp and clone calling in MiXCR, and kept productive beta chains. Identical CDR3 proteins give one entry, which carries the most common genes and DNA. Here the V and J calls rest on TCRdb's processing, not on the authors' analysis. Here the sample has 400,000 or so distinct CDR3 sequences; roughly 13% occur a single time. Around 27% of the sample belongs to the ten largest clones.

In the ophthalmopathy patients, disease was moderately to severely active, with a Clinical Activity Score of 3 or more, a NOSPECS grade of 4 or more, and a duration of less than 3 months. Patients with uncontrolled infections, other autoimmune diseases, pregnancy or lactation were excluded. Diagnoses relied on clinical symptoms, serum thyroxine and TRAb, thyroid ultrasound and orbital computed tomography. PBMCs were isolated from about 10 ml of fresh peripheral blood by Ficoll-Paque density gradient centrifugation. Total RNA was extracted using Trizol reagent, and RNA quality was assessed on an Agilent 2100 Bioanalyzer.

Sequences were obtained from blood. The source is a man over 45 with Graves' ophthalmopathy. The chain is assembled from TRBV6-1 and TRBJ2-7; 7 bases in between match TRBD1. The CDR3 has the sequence CASSEATGFNEQYF. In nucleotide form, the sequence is TGTGCCAGCAGTGAAGCGACAGGGTTCAACGAGCAGTACTTC.